This T cell receptor beta chain comes out of a study of blood T cells in healthy people across ages. As regards this clonotype: The antigen remains undetermined. A clone one base away is much larger, so this may be a read error.

General study points: With age, beta diversity per million T cells declined roughly linearly, significantly by approximately 40. Expanded clonotype changes were possibly confounded by unknown donor CMV status.

The J segment lost 13 bases and the V segment lost 3 bases, leaving 15 bases of the junction unmatched. The CDR3 loop spans 15 amino acids. The germline CDR1 and CDR2 sequences are DFQATT and SNEGSKA (reference sequence). The authors ran a second PCR of 7 to 11 cycles using a sample-barcoded 5' primer and a J-beta primer mix. A single record per CDR3 protein comes from TCRdb applying MiXCR to the 5' RACE reads. The data contain about 590,000 distinct CDR3 sequences, about 28% of them singletons. This chain connects TRBV20-1 to TRBJ2-4; 10 bases agree with TRBD1. This TCR came from an elderly woman in good health. Sequencing was carried out using blood. The CDR3 nucleotides are TGCAGTGCTAGGGGACGGACAGGGGGAAGCTACGGGCAGTACTTC. This encodes CSARGRTGGSYGQYF.